The 32 T cell receptor beta chains presented below share a single source sample, sequenced in a study of blood T cell repertoires in COVID-19. The repertoire was sequenced with immunoSEQ multiplex PCR; TCRdb's copy has only in-frame clones and lacks some. This table holds 350,000 or so clones, around nine tenths found once. The source material was peripheral blood. The source of these receptors is a woman aged 60-70 years with COVID-19, enrolled during active disease.

The chain uses TRBV5-1 and TRBJ2-6; 11 bases are a match to TRBD1. The V and J ends lost 1 base and 1 base, in that order; junction bases with no gene match: 4. Germline-derived CDR1 and CDR2 are SGHRS and YFSETQ. CDR3 length equals 18 residues. The CDR3 here is CASSLIGQGASGANVLTF. The CDR3 DNA is TGCGCCAGCAGCTTGATCGGACAGGGGGCATCTGGGGCCAACGTCCTGACTTTC.

The rearrangement links TRBV18 to TRBJ1-3; perhaps TRBD1 as D (6 bases). The V gene's germline CDR1 is KGHSH and CDR2 LQKENI. V dropped 5 bases and J dropped 2 bases, with 16 bases sitting between them. The CDR3 has 16 residues. CDR3 amino acids: CASSAQTGFAGNTIYF. For the CDR3, the DNA is TGTGCCAGCTCAGCACAGACAGGCTTCGCTGGAAACACCATATATTTT.

The V call is TRBV7-9, the J call TRBJ1-1; D unresolved. There are 16 residues in the CDR3. V dropped 5 bases and J dropped 3 bases, with 19 bases sitting between them. Germline loops: CDR1 SEHNR, CDR2 FQNEAQ (reference sequence). The CDR3 DNA sequence: TGTGCCAGCAGCCGTTCCGTTGTTCCCGAGGACACTGAAGCTTTCTTT. As protein: CASSRSVVPEDTEAFF.

The rearrangement uses TRBV7-9 and TRBJ2-3; 8 nucleotides agree with TRBD2. V shed 5 bases and J 3 bases; nucleotides not matched to a gene: 10. CDR1 and CDR2 (germline): SEHNR, FQNEAQ (reference sequence). The CDR3 runs 16 residues. CDR3 sequence: CASSPGIAGMTDTQYF. In DNA form, the CDR3 reads TGTGCCAGCAGCCCCGGGATAGCGGGGATGACAGATACGCAGTATTTT.

CDR3 nucleotide sequence: TGTGCCAGCAGCTTGTGGGTTAATGTGAGGACTGAAGCTTTCTTT. Translation: CASSLWVNVRTEAFF. V is TRBV7-9 and J is TRBJ1-1; D remains unclear. From germline, CDR1 is SEHNR and CDR2 FQNEAQ (reference sequence). V was pared by 3 bases and J by 5 bases, with 16 bases between. This CDR3 has 15 residues.

The chain recombines TRBV28 with TRBJ1-2; tentative D call: TRBD1 (6 bases). V lost 8 bases and J lost 5, with 30 bases in between. This CDR3 contains 18 residues. CDR1 is MDHEN, CDR2 SYDVKM, per germline. The CDR3 loop reads CASSGTHSGAGPIYGYTF. The CDR3 region has the DNA TGTGCCAGCTCCGGGACACACAGCGGTGCGGGCCCAATATATGGCTACACCTTC.

The rearrangement joins TRBV4-1 to TRBJ2-2; TRBD2 might be the D (6 bases). The V and J ends lost 0 bases and 4 bases respectively, with 12 bases between them. CDR3 size: 16 residues. Germline lookup yields CDR1 MGHRA and CDR2 YSYEKL. CDR3 DNA: TGCGCCAGCAGCCAAGAATCTAGCGATCCCACCGGGGAGCTGTTTTTT. Translated, it gives CASSQESSDPTGELFF.

The chain links TRBV3-1 (or the pseudogene TRBV3-2) to TRBJ2-1; D gene unclear. The V gene's germline CDR1 is LGHDT and CDR2 YNNKEL (reference sequence). The CDR3 has 14 amino acids. V gave up 1 base and J gave up 5 bases, with 9 bases separating them. CDR3: CASSQGLPNNEQFF. The CDR3 nucleotides are TGTGCCAGCAGCCAAGGACTTCCAAACAATGAGCAGTTCTTC.

In this sample, this clone turned up a few times. The rearrangement joins TRBV6-4 to TRBJ2-1; possible D gene TRBD2, 7 bases. Germline V CDR1 and CDR2: MRHNA, SNTAGT. This CDR3 contains 16 residues. V lost 0 bases to trimming and J lost 3 bases, with 12 bases between them. The CDR3 loop reads CASSDSPRGHYNEQFF. The CDR3 coding sequence is TGTGCCAGCAGTGACTCTCCGCGGGGGCACTACAATGAGCAGTTCTTC.

This chain links TRBV4-2 with TRBJ2-6, with TRBD2 matching 7 bases. The germline V gene encodes CDR1 LGHNA and CDR2 YNFKEQ. This CDR3 is 18 amino acids long. The V gene end was trimmed by 0 bases and the J gene end by 0 bases; junction bases not matched to a gene: 5. The CDR3 spells CASSQDRGGGSGANVLTF. CDR3 nucleotides: TGTGCCAGCAGCCAAGATCGGGGCGGGGGCTCTGGGGCCAACGTCCTGACTTTC.

The chain couples TRBV3-1 (or the pseudogene TRBV3-2) to TRBJ1-5, with 9 bases aligning to TRBD1. Trimming cost V 6 bases and J 3 bases; bases outside gene matches: 3. Looked up from germline, CDR1 is LGHDT and CDR2 is YNNKEL (reference sequence). The CDR3 is made up of 14 amino acids. CDR3: CASRRTGDNQPQHF. The CDR3 region has the DNA TGTGCCAGCAGACGGACAGGGGACAATCAGCCCCAGCATTTT.

V is TRBV9 and J is TRBJ2-3; a possible D gene is TRBD2 (5 bases). Per germline, CDR1 SGDLS and CDR2 YYNGEE. This CDR3 region has 14 residues. With 3 bases removed from V and 8 bases from J, the gap between germline ends came to 16 bases. This CDR3 reads CASSDNALGRTQYF. The CDR3, as DNA: TGTGCCAGCAGCGACAACGCACTAGGTCGTACGCAGTATTTT.

The chain is built from TRBV5-1 and TRBJ2-3, with 10 bases aligning to TRBD2. The germline V gene has CDR1 SGHRS and CDR2 YFSETQ. V shed 5 bases and J 1 base; nucleotides not matched to a gene: 4. This CDR3 is built from 15 residues. As DNA, the CDR3 is TGCGCCAGCAGGGACACTAGCGGGGGCACAGATACGCAGTATTTT. This translates into CASRDTSGGTDTQYF.

This chain uses TRBV2 with TRBJ1-1, with no clear D. Trimming removed 7 bases at V and 8 bases at J, with 17 bases between. Per the germline V gene, CDR1 is SNHLY and CDR2 is FYNNEI. The CDR3 length is 13 residues. The CDR3 bases are TGTGCCAGCAATTGGCTACAGCCCCAAGAAGCTTTCTTT. Translated, it gives CASNWLQPQEAFF. Full variable domain (missing parts from reference TRBV2 and TRBJ1-1): EPEVTQTPSHQVTQMGQEVILRCVPISNHLYFYWYRQILGQKVEFLVSFYNNEISEKSEIFDDQFSVERPDGSNFTLKIRSTKLEDSAMYFCASNWLQPQEAFFGQGTRLTVV.

The chain couples TRBV28 to TRBJ1-5, with 9 bases lining up with TRBD1. This CDR3 is 15 amino acids long. With V trimmed by 7 bases and J by 0 bases, 4 bases remained unmatched. Per germline, CDR1 MDHEN and CDR2 SYDVKM. The CDR3 loop reads CASKGTGFSNQPQHF. In DNA form, the CDR3 reads TGTGCCAGCAAGGGGACAGGGTTTAGCAATCAGCCCCAGCATTTT.

This chain connects TRBV27 to TRBJ1-1; 7 nucleotides line up with TRBD1. CDR3 size: 12 residues. Germline CDR1 MNHEY, CDR2 SMNVEV (reference sequence). V was clipped by 5 bases and J by 7 bases; unmatched bases: 4. The CDR3 is CASSQWTGEAFF. Here the CDR3 DNA reads TGTGCCAGCAGTCAATGGACAGGTGAAGCTTTCTTT.

Details on this clone: This specimen includes other DNA sequences encoding the same CDR3. The rearrangement joins TRBV12-3 or TRBV12-4 to TRBJ1-1, with D possibly TRBD1 on 5 matching bases. This CDR3 comprises 13 residues. V was trimmed by 6 bases and J by 1 base, leaving 9 bases between them. CDR3 sequence (DNA): TGTGCCAGCAGCCGAGACAGGAACACTGAAGCTTTCTTT. Its translation is CASSRDRNTEAFF.

J is TRBJ2-7 and V is TRBV10-3, with D possibly TRBD1 on 6 matching bases. Trimming left V 2 bases short and J 2 bases short, with 16 bases between. The CDR3 runs to 16 residues. CDR1 and CDR2 from the germline V gene are ENHRY and SYGVKD. This CDR3 reads CAISEARAGEPYEQYF. The CDR3 DNA reads as TGTGCCATCAGTGAGGCCAGGGCAGGGGAGCCCTACGAGCAGTACTTC.

The chain is built from TRBV5-3 and TRBJ2-3; 7 nucleotides align to TRBD1. TRBV5-3 falls under the ORF class, with uncertain function. J was trimmed by 3 bases and V by 8 bases; bases with no gene match: 12. The CDR3 is 15 amino acids. CDR3 region: CARPPQGFLTDTQYF. The CDR3 DNA sequence: TGTGCCAGGCCCCCACAGGGGTTTCTAACAGATACGCAGTATTTT.

The chain joins TRBV11-2 to TRBJ1-3; D possibly corresponds to TRBD1 (5 bases). The germline V gene encodes CDR1 SGHAT and CDR2 FQNNGV. V dropped 10 bases and J dropped 7 bases, with 17 bases sitting between them. The CDR3 runs to 13 residues. CDR3 DNA sequence: TGTGCCACCATACCTCAGGGAGGGAACACCATATATTTT. Encoded protein: CATIPQGGNTIYF.

The chain links TRBV5-1 to TRBJ2-7; 7 positions match TRBD1. Per germline, CDR1 SGHRS and CDR2 YFSETQ. The CDR3 covers 13 residues. The V gene end was trimmed by 3 bases and the J gene end by 3 bases; junction bases not matched to a gene: 3. The CDR3: CASSWNRGYEQYF. CDR3 coding DNA: TGCGCCAGCAGCTGGAACAGGGGCTACGAGCAGTACTTC.

This sequence joins TRBV20-1 and TRBJ1-2; D remains unclear. This CDR3 contains 11 residues. The germline V and J ends were trimmed by 7 bases and 8 bases, with 14 bases remaining between them. CDR1 is DFQATT, CDR2 SNEGSKA, per germline (reference sequence). CDR3 amino acids: CSGGQLVGYTF. The CDR3 nucleotides read TGCAGTGGCGGGCAGCTTGTAGGCTACACCTTC.

This sequence joins TRBV18 and TRBJ2-7; 7 positions agree with TRBD1. The CDR3 is 14 residues long. Germline V gives CDR1 KGHSH, CDR2 LQKENI. Trimming at V came to 3 bases and at J to 5 bases, leaving 7 bases not matched to a gene. In nucleotides, the CDR3 is TGTGCCAGCTCACCGAGACAGGGTACCCACGAGCAGTACTTC. It encodes CASSPRQGTHEQYF. The full variable domain, with the rest looked up from reference TRBV18 and TRBJ2-7, is NAGVMQNPRHLVRRRGQEARLRCSPMKGHSHVYWYRQLPEEGLKFMVYLQKENIIDESGMPKERFSAEFPKEGPSILRIQQVVRGDSAAYFCASSPRQGTHEQYFGPGTRLTVT.

The rearrangement links TRBV7-9 to TRBJ1-4, with D unresolved. The CDR3 totals 13 residues. V dropped 2 bases and J dropped 8 bases, with 9 bases sitting between them. Germline V lookup: CDR1 SEHNR, CDR2 FQNEAQ (reference sequence). Written as DNA, the CDR3 is TGTGCCAGCAGCTTAAGAAGTCGGGAAAAACTGTTTTTT. Its translation is CASSLRSREKLFF.

The chain employs TRBV28 and TRBJ1-1; D ambiguous. Trimming pared 3 bases from V and 1 base from J, leaving 9 bases between. This CDR3 is 14 amino acids long. Per germline, CDR1 MDHEN and CDR2 SYDVKM. The CDR3 spells CASSFWGGNTEAFF. The CDR3 DNA reads as TGTGCCAGCAGTTTTTGGGGAGGGAACACTGAAGCTTTCTTT.

The V and J genes are TRBV15 and TRBJ1-5, with D unclear. V lost 5 bases, J lost 2 bases, and 16 bases lay in between. Germline values: CDR1 LNHNV, CDR2 YYDKDF (reference sequence). The CDR3 spans 16 residues. As DNA, the CDR3 is TGTGCCACCAGCCGGGAGAGGGTTGGAGGCAATCAGCCCCAGCATTTT. This translates into CATSRERVGGNQPQHF.

V and J are TRBV29-1 and TRBJ1-2; D is possibly TRBD1 (5 bases). Germline loops: CDR1 SQVTM, CDR2 ANQGSEA. Trimming removed 5 bases at V and 4 bases at J, with 17 bases between. The CDR3 is made up of 14 amino acids. The CDR3 loop is CSVSGTFVPYGYTF. CDR3 sequence (DNA): TGCAGCGTTTCTGGGACTTTCGTCCCCTATGGCTACACCTTC.

V usage is TRBV5-5 and J usage is TRBJ1-4; D is undetermined. Between the trimmed V and J ends, which lost 1 base and 3 bases, there was a span of 13 bases. The germline gives CDR1 SGHKS, CDR2 YYEKEE (reference sequence). The CDR3 runs 16 residues. The CDR3 sequence is CASSLSPSSANEKLFF. In DNA, the CDR3 is TGTGCCAGCAGCTTGAGTCCTTCCTCGGCTAATGAAAAACTGTTTTTT.

This chain connects TRBV19 to TRBJ2-5; 7 bases align to TRBD1. With 5 bases clipped from V and 5 bases from J, the junction kept 11 bases outside the gene matches. The CDR3 runs 15 residues. Looked up from germline, CDR1 is LNHDA and CDR2 is SQIVND (reference sequence). CDR3 in DNA: TGTGCCAGTAGTGCTCCGACAGGGTTTCTGGAGACCCAGTACTTC. Translation gives CASSAPTGFLETQYF.

V is TRBV18 and J is TRBJ1-1, with 9 positions matching TRBD1. This CDR3 region has 14 residues. CDR1 is KGHSH, CDR2 LQKENI, per germline. J gave up 1 base and V 4 bases, and 1 base lay outside the gene matches. CDR3 amino acids: CASSRQGENTEAFF. The CDR3 DNA reads TGTGCCAGCTCACGACAGGGGGAGAACACTGAAGCTTTCTTT.

This chain uses TRBV5-6 with TRBJ1-6; 10 positions match TRBD1. The germline gives CDR1 SGHDT, CDR2 YYEEEE. The junction had 3 bases not matched to a gene; V was cut back by 0 bases and J by 9 bases. The CDR3 totals 15 residues. The CDR3 region has the DNA TGTGCCAGCAGCTTGGGGGACAGGGGAGCTTCACCCCTCCACTTT. The encoded protein is CASSLGDRGASPLHF.

The chain employs TRBV5-4 and TRBJ2-7; 10 nucleotides align to TRBD1. The CDR3 runs 15 residues. V was clipped by 0 bases and J by 5 bases; unmatched bases: 5. Germline loops: CDR1 SGHNT, CDR2 YYREEE (reference sequence). CDR3 region: CASSLGDRGSDEQYF. CDR3 nucleotides: TGTGCCAGCAGCTTGGGGGACAGGGGATCCGACGAGCAGTACTTC.